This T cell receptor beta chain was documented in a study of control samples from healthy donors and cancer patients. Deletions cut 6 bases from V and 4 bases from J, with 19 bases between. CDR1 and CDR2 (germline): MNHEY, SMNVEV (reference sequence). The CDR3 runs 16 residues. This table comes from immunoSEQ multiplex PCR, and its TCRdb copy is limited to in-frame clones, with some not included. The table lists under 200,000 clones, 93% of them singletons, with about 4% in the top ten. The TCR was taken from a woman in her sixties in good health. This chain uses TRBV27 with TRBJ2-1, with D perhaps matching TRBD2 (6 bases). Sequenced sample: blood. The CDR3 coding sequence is TGTGCCAGCAGCTTAGCGGCTTCATCCCCGTACAATGAGCAGTTCTTC. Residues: CASSLAASSPYNEQFF.